Listed here are 5 T cell receptor beta chains from one sample, sequenced in a study of early T cells in non-severe SARS-CoV-2 infection. TCRdb itself ran the 5' RACE reads through MiXCR, one entry per CDR3 protein. In the table there are 80,000 or so distinct CDR3 sequences, about 14% of which are singletons. The sequenced material came from whole blood. Source of these receptors: an adult who was a healthcare worker with PCR-confirmed SARS-CoV-2 infection or an uninfected control (not recorded which).

The sample holds a few counts of this clonotype. The CDR3 is CSAISNTRIAYNEQFF. In DNA, the CDR3 is TGCAGTGCTATCTCCAACACCCGAATCGCCTACAATGAGCAGTTCTTC. J is TRBJ2-1 and V is TRBV20-1; D is unresolved. The CDR3 totals 16 residues. V lost 4 bases to trimming and J lost 2 bases, with 18 bases between them. Germline values: CDR1 DFQATT, CDR2 SNEGSKA (reference sequence).

This clonotype turned up a few times. This chain uses TRBV27 with TRBJ2-1; 8 bases line up with TRBD1. The germline gives CDR1 MNHEY, CDR2 SMNVEV (reference sequence). The CDR3 sequence is 14 residues long. The V and J ends lost 2 bases and 8 bases, in that order; junction bases with no gene match: 5. CDR3 sequence: CASSLRQGAYEQFF. As DNA, the CDR3 is TGTGCCAGCAGTTTAAGGCAGGGGGCATATGAGCAGTTCTTC.

The genes are TRBV11-2 and TRBJ2-2; tentatively, D is TRBD2 (5 bases). This CDR3 spans 13 amino acids. CDR1 SGHAT and CDR2 FQNNGV come from the germline V gene. The V end was cut by 1 base, the J end by 6 bases, with 6 bases between. Written as DNA, the CDR3 is TGTGCCAGCAGCTTAGGAGGGCCCGGGGAGCTGTTTTTT. Residues: CASSLGGPGELFF.

In this sample, this clonotype turned up many times. The chain links TRBV12-3 or TRBV12-4 to TRBJ1-2; D ambiguous. V lost 3 bases, J lost 6 bases, and 20 bases lay in between. The CDR3 has 16 amino acids. DNA for the CDR3: TGTGCCAGCAGTTTGGCTAGCAGGCCCCAAAGGGATGGCTACACCTTC. As protein: CASSLASRPQRDGYTF.

The chain has TRBV19 and TRBJ1-2, with D uncertain. Germline V gene lookup returns CDR1 LNHDA and CDR2 SQIVND (reference sequence). There are 14 residues in the CDR3. Trimming cost V 10 bases and J 0 bases, with 15 bases left between them. The CDR3: CATETRSTNYGYTF. CDR3 DNA: TGTGCCACGGAGACGAGATCTACTAACTATGGCTACACCTTC. The full variable domain, completed using reference TRBV19 and TRBJ1-2, is DGGITQSPKYLFRKEGQNVTLSCEQNLNHDAMYWYRQDPGQGLRLIYYSQIVNDFQKGDIAEGYSVSREKKESFPLTVTSAQKNPTAFYLCATETRSTNYGYTFGSGTRLTVV.